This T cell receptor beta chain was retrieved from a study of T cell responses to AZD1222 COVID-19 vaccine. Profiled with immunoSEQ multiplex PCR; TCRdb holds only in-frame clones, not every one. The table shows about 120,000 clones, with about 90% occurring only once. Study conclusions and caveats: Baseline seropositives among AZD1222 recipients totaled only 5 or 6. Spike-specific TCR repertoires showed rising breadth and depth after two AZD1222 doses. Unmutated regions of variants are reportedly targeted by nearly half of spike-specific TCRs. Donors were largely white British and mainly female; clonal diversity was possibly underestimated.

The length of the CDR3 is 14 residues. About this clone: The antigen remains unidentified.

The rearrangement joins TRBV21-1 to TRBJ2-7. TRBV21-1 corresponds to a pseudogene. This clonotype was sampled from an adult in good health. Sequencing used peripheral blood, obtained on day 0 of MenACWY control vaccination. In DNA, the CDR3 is TGTGCCGATCCCGGGCCCGCCGGCTCCTACGAGCAGTACGTC. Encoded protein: CADPGPAGSYEQYV.